The clone carrying this T cell receptor (beta chain) occurred once. Antigen specificity is unknown. The record originates from a study of cytomegalovirus exposure and HLA in healthy donors. General study points: Reported performance of the classifier showed diagnosis of cytomegalovirus status with high specificity and sensitivity. A later analysis found first-cohort TCR clusters tended to co-occur in the 90 to 150 validation repertoires. Overall, roughly 150 TCR beta chains were annotated as cytomegalovirus-associated.

The donors were part of the validation cohort of 120 subjects. That cohort was separate from the first cohort, which comprised roughly 670 subjects. The repertoire was sequenced with immunoSEQ multiplex PCR; TCRdb's copy has only in-frame clones and lacks some. The sample records fewer than 300,000 clones, around 87% being singletons. The receptor was derived from a woman younger than 30 in good health and CMV-seronegative. Sequenced material: PBMCs.

Here the CDR3 DNA reads TGTGCCAGCAGCGGAGCGGCTAGCACAGATACGCAGTATTTT. It is translated as CASSGAASTDTQYF. J is TRBJ2-3 and V is TRBV5-6, with D possibly TRBD2 on 5 matching bases. The ends were cut back, 4 bases at V and 0 bases at J, with 9 bases in the middle. Germline lookup yields CDR1 SGHDT and CDR2 YYEEEE. CDR3 length: 14 amino acids. The variable domain in full, completed from reference TRBV5-6 and TRBJ2-3, reads DAGVTQSPTHLIKTRGQQVTLRCSPKSGHDTVSWYQQALGQGPQFIFQYYEEEERQRGNFPDRFSGHQFPNYSSELNVNALLLGDSALYLCASSGAASTDTQYFGPGTRLTVL.